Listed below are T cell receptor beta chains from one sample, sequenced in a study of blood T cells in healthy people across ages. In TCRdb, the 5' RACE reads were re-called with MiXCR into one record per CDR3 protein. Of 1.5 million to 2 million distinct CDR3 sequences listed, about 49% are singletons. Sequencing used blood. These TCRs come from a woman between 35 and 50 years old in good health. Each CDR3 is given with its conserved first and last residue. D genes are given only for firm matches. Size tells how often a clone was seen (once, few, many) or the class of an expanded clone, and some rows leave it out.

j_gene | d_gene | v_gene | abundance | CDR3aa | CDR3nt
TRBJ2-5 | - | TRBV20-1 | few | CSATGGGQETQYF | TGCAGTGCTACAGGGGGGGGCCAAGAGACCCAGTACTTC
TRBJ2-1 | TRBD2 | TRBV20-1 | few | CSAKRGRPYNEQFF | TGCAGTGCCAAGCGGGGGCGTCCCTACAATGAGCAGTTCTTC
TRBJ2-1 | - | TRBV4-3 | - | CASGRGGAPYNEQFF | TGCGCCAGCGGCCGAGGGGGGGCCCCCTACAATGAGCAGTTCTTC
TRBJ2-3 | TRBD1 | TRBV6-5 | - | CASSSLPGQGADTQYF | TGTGCCAGCAGCTCTTTACCGGGACAGGGGGCAGATACGCAGTATTTT
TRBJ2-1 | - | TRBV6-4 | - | CASSDKDYNEQFF | TGTGCCAGCAGTGACAAAGACTACAATGAGCAGTTCTTC
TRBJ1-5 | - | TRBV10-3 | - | CAINYGTSNQPQHF | TGTGCCATCAACTACGGGACAAGCAATCAGCCCCAGCATTTT
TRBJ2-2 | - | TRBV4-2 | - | CASSQDPSTGELFF | TGTGCCAGCAGCCAAGATCCGAGCACCGGGGAGCTGTTTTTT
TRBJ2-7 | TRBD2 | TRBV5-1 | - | CASSLLAGGPGDELYF | TGCGCCAGCAGCCTACTAGCGGGGGGACCAGGCGACGAGCTGTACTTC
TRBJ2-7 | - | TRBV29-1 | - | CSVARGAAYEQYF | TGCAGCGTGGCCAGGGGGGCAGCCTACGAGCAGTACTTC
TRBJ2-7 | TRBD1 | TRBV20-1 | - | CSASTGEYEQYF | TGCAGTGCTAGCACAGGGGAATACGAGCAGTACTTC
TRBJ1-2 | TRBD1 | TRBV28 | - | CASRGQGAFSNYGYTF | TGTGCCAGCAGGGGACAGGGGGCTTTTTCTAACTATGGCTACACCTTC
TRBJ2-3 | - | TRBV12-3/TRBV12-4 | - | CASTRRGPHTQYF | TGTGCCAGCACCCGGAGGGGGCCTCATACGCAGTATTTT
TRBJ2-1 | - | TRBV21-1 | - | CASSKEYRDRTNNEQFF | TGTGCCAGCAGCAAAGAATACCGGGACAGAACTAACAATGAGCAGTTCTTC
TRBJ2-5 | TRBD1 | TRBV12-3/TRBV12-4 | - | CASSSPLQGAEEPQYF | TGTGCCAGCAGTTCACCGCTCCAGGGGGCGGAAGAGCCCCAGTACTTC
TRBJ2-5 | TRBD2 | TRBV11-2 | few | CASSLGLASGGAETQYF | TGTGCCAGCAGCTTAGGATTGGCTAGCGGGGGGGCGGAGACCCAGTACTTC
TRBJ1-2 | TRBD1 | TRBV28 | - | CASSSPGQGNQGYTF | TGTGCCAGCAGTTCGCCGGGACAGGGTAATCAAGGCTACACCTTC
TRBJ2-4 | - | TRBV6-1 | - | CASSVQGNIQYF | TGTGCCAGCAGTGTCCAGGGTAACATTCAGTACTTC
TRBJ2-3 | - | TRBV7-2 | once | CAIRRGTDTQYF | TGTGCCATCCGGCGAGGCACAGATACGCAGTATTTT
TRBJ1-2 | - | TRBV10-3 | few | CAISDLGGSNYGYTF | TGTGCCATCAGTGATCTCGGGGGCTCTAACTATGGCTACACCTTC
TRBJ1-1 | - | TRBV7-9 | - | CASSALGRVNTEAFF | TGTGCCAGCAGCGCTCTCGGACGGGTGAACACTGAAGCTTTCTTT
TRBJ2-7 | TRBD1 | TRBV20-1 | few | CSSHDRGVGEQYF | TGCAGTTCACATGACAGGGGTGTTGGAGAGCAGTACTTC
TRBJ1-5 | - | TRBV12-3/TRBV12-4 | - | CASSFYGYQPQHF | TGTGCCAGCAGTTTTTACGGTTATCAGCCCCAGCATTTT
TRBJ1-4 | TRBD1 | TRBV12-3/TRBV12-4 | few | CASSFGTGYLEKLFF | TGTGCCAGCAGTTTCGGGACAGGATATTTAGAAAAACTGTTTTTT
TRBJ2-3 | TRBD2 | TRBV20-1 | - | CSATAGWGGIDTQYF | TGCAGTGCAACCGCGGGATGGGGGGGGATCGATACGCAGTATTTT
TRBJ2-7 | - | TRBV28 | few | CASSEPTVTVTPLGQYF | TGTGCCAGCAGTGAGCCGACCGTGACAGTGACCCCTCTGGGGCAGTACTTC
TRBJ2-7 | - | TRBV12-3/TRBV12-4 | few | CASGFEYEQYF | TGTGCCAGCGGCTTCGAGTACGAGCAGTACTTC
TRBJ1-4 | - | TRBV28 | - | CASSAPRALGEKLFF | TGTGCCAGCAGCGCTCCGAGGGCTCTTGGGGAAAAACTGTTTTTT
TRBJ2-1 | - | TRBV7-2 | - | CASSGRVGNEQFF | TGTGCCAGCAGCGGCAGGGTGGGCAATGAGCAGTTCTTC
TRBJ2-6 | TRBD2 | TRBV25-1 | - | CASSEGLAGPGANVLTF | TGTGCCAGCAGCGAAGGACTAGCGGGGCCCGGGGCCAACGTCCTGACTTTC
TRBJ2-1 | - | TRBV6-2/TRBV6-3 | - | CASSPTVKISYNEQFF | TGTGCCAGCAGTCCCACCGTGAAGATTTCCTACAATGAGCAGTTCTTC
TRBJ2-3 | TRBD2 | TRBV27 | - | CASSLRAGRADTQYF | TGTGCCAGCAGTTTAAGGGCAGGGAGGGCAGATACGCAGTATTTT
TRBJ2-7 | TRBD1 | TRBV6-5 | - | CASSYTDREGEQYF | TGTGCCAGCAGTTACACGGACAGGGAAGGCGAGCAGTACTTC
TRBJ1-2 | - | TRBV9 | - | CASSGTPLGYGYTF | TGTGCCAGCAGCGGGACACCACTCGGCTATGGCTACACCTTC
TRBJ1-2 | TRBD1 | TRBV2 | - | CASSEGQGKSYGYTF | TGTGCCAGCAGTGAAGGACAGGGGAAGAGCTATGGCTACACCTTC
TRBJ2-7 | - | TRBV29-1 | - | CSVEDPKSSYNEQYF | TGCAGCGTTGAAGATCCTAAGAGCTCCTACAATGAGCAGTACTTC
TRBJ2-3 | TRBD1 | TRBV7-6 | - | CASSLGTGAQDTQYF | TGTGCCAGCAGCTTAGGGACAGGGGCACAAGATACGCAGTATTTT
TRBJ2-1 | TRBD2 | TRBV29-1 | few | CSVPRVAGGSFNEQFF | TGCAGCGTCCCCAGAGTAGCGGGGGGGAGTTTCAATGAGCAGTTCTTC
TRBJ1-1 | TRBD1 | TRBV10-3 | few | CAISGQGSTEAFF | TGTGCCATCAGTGGACAGGGAAGCACTGAAGCTTTCTTT
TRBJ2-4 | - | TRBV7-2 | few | CASSSLLGNIQYF | TGTGCCAGCAGCTCCCTACTAGGGAACATTCAGTACTTC
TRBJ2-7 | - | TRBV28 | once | CASSAGHTYEQYF | TGTGCCAGCAGTGCGGGACATACCTACGAGCAGTACTTC
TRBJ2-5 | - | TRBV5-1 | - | CASSLSEGASEYTQYF | TGCGCCAGCAGCTTGTCCGAGGGGGCTAGCGAGTATACCCAGTACTTC
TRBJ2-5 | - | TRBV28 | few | CASLKTPQETQYF | TGTGCCAGCTTGAAGACCCCCCAAGAGACCCAGTACTTC
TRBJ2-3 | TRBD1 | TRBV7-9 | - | CASSTLPGTGSTDTQYF | TGTGCCAGCAGCACGCTTCCCGGGACAGGGAGCACAGATACGCAGTATTTT
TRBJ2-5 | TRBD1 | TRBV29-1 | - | CSWPRDSSQETQYF | TGCAGCTGGCCCCGGGACAGTTCCCAAGAGACCCAGTACTTC
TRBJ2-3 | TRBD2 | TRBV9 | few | CASSAGMTSRETQYF | TGTGCCAGCAGCGCAGGAATGACATCGCGGGAGACGCAGTATTTT
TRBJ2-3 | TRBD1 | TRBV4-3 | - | CASSQMTGGTDTQYF | TGCGCCAGCAGCCAAATGACAGGGGGCACAGATACGCAGTATTTT
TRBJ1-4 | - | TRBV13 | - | CASSSGTTNEKLFF | TGTGCCAGCAGCTCCGGGACGACTAATGAAAAACTGTTTTTT